The rows below give T cell receptor beta chains drawn from one sample of a study of blood T cell repertoires in COVID-19. TCRdb's copy holds only in-frame clones and misses some; the assay was immunoSEQ multiplex PCR. The sample lists approximately 200,000 clones, roughly four fifths occurring once. Sequences were obtained from peripheral blood. All receptors derive from a woman aged 60-75 years with acute or convalescent COVID-19. CDR3s include the opening cysteine and the closing phenylalanine or tryptophan. The order of the fields is CDR3 DNA, CDR3 protein, V gene, clone size, J gene, CDR3 length, D gene. D genes are given only for firm matches. Part of the rows lack a size; the others show once, few, many or a class for expanded clones.

CDR3 DNA: TGTGCCAGCAGCTTGGACGGCTATGGCTACACCTTC
CDR3 protein: CASSLDGYGYTF
V gene: TRBV5-8
clone size: -
J gene: TRBJ1-2
CDR3 length: 12
D gene: -

CDR3 DNA: TGTGCCAGTAGTATAGTGGGACAGGGGAGAAGCAATCAGCCCCAGCATTTT
CDR3 protein: CASSIVGQGRSNQPQHF
V gene: TRBV19
clone size: -
J gene: TRBJ1-5
CDR3 length: 17
D gene: TRBD1

CDR3 DNA: TGTGCCAGCAGCCAACGAGGTGATAATTCACCCCTCCACTTT
CDR3 protein: CASSQRGDNSPLHF
V gene: TRBV4-2
clone size: -
J gene: TRBJ1-6
CDR3 length: 14
D gene: -

CDR3 DNA: TGTGCCAGCAGCTTGGCCGGATGGACTATCCCAGATACGCAGTATTTT
CDR3 protein: CASSLAGWTIPDTQYF
V gene: TRBV5-8
clone size: -
J gene: TRBJ2-3
CDR3 length: 16
D gene: -

CDR3 DNA: TGTGCCAGCAGTTTTTCGGGTGATCAGCCCCAGCATTTT
CDR3 protein: CASSFSGDQPQHF
V gene: TRBV27
clone size: -
J gene: TRBJ1-5
CDR3 length: 13
D gene: -

CDR3 DNA: TGTGCCAGCAGCTTGGGGGACAGGGCTTTGTGGTACACTGAAGCTTTCTTT
CDR3 protein: CASSLGDRALWYTEAFF
V gene: TRBV5-6
clone size: -
J gene: TRBJ1-1
CDR3 length: 17
D gene: TRBD1

CDR3 DNA: TGTGCCAGCAGTTATGGCAAAACCTACGAGCAGTACTTC
CDR3 protein: CASSYGKTYEQYF
V gene: TRBV6-6
clone size: -
J gene: TRBJ2-7
CDR3 length: 13
D gene: -

CDR3 DNA: TGCGCCAGCAGCCAAGAGCCGGGACAGGGAGGCTACGAGCAGTACTTC
CDR3 protein: CASSQEPGQGGYEQYF
V gene: TRBV4-3
clone size: -
J gene: TRBJ2-7
CDR3 length: 16
D gene: TRBD1

CDR3 DNA: TGTGCCAGCAAGCTGGCAGGGGGCAGGAACACTGAAGCTTTCTTT
CDR3 protein: CASKLAGGRNTEAFF
V gene: TRBV6-5
clone size: -
J gene: TRBJ1-1
CDR3 length: 15
D gene: TRBD1

CDR3 DNA: TGTGCCAGCACTTTGACAGGGTCGGTGACTGAAGCTTTCTTT
CDR3 protein: CASTLTGSVTEAFF
V gene: TRBV6-5
clone size: -
J gene: TRBJ1-1
CDR3 length: 14
D gene: TRBD1

CDR3 DNA: TGTGCCAGCAGTGCCACAGGGACCTACGAGCAGTACTTC
CDR3 protein: CASSATGTYEQYF
V gene: TRBV2
clone size: -
J gene: TRBJ2-7
CDR3 length: 13
D gene: -

CDR3 DNA: TGTGCCAGCAGGCTGGGGGCGCGTCGGGACACTGAAGCTTTCTTT
CDR3 protein: CASRLGARRDTEAFF
V gene: TRBV2
clone size: -
J gene: TRBJ1-1
CDR3 length: 15
D gene: -

CDR3 DNA: TGTGCCAGCAGACCGGGCGGGGGACAACTCCTAATTGAAGCTTTCTTT
CDR3 protein: CASRPGGGQLLIEAFF
V gene: TRBV6-6
clone size: few
J gene: TRBJ1-1
CDR3 length: 16
D gene: -

CDR3 DNA: TGTGCCAGCAGTTTACCCAAGGACAGATCCTACGAGCAGTACTTC
CDR3 protein: CASSLPKDRSYEQYF
V gene: TRBV28
clone size: -
J gene: TRBJ2-7
CDR3 length: 15
D gene: -

CDR3 DNA: TGTGCCAGTAGTATGTCCGGGACAGGCGGCTATGGCTACACCTTC
CDR3 protein: CASSMSGTGGYGYTF
V gene: TRBV19
clone size: -
J gene: TRBJ1-2
CDR3 length: 15
D gene: TRBD1

CDR3 DNA: TGTGCCAGCTCATCGGACAGAGGAAACACCATATATTTT
CDR3 protein: CASSSDRGNTIYF
V gene: TRBV18
clone size: -
J gene: TRBJ1-3
CDR3 length: 13
D gene: -

CDR3 DNA: TGTGCCAGCAGCTCCTCTGGGGGGAGCGGGGGACCTCTCAGCACAGATACGCAGTATTTT
CDR3 protein: CASSSSGGSGGPLSTDTQYF
V gene: TRBV4-2
clone size: -
J gene: TRBJ2-3
CDR3 length: 20
D gene: TRBD2

CDR3 DNA: TGTGCCAGTAGGGACAGGGGGAGGGGCGAGACCCAGTACTTC
CDR3 protein: CASRDRGRGETQYF
V gene: TRBV19
clone size: few
J gene: TRBJ2-5
CDR3 length: 14
D gene: TRBD1

CDR3 DNA: TGTGCCTGGAGTGTTAGGCAGGGCTTTAGGAACACTGAAGCTTTCTTT
CDR3 protein: CAWSVRQGFRNTEAFF
V gene: TRBV30
clone size: -
J gene: TRBJ1-1
CDR3 length: 16
D gene: -

CDR3 DNA: TGTGCCAGCAGCCACAGGGGCTACGAGCAGTACTTC
CDR3 protein: CASSHRGYEQYF
V gene: TRBV28
clone size: -
J gene: TRBJ2-7
CDR3 length: 12
D gene: TRBD1

CDR3 DNA: TGTGCCAGCAGCTCAATGACAGGGTTGAACACTGAAGCTTTCTTT
CDR3 protein: CASSSMTGLNTEAFF
V gene: TRBV7-6
clone size: many
J gene: TRBJ1-1
CDR3 length: 15
D gene: TRBD1

CDR3 DNA: TGTGCCAGCAGCACGGACTACAGCTATGGCTACACCTTC
CDR3 protein: CASSTDYSYGYTF
V gene: TRBV12-3/TRBV12-4
clone size: few
J gene: TRBJ1-2
CDR3 length: 13
D gene: -

CDR3 DNA: TGTGCCAGCAGCCAAAGGCGGGGTTCTACAGAGACCCAGTACTTC
CDR3 protein: CASSQRRGSTETQYF
V gene: TRBV14
clone size: -
J gene: TRBJ2-5
CDR3 length: 15
D gene: -

CDR3 DNA: TGTGCCAGTTATTCAGGGGGAACCTACGAGCAGTACTTC
CDR3 protein: CASYSGGTYEQYF
V gene: TRBV28
clone size: -
J gene: TRBJ2-7
CDR3 length: 13
D gene: TRBD1

CDR3 DNA: TGCGCCAGCAGCTCAAGCGGGGGGCTTTACAATGAGCAGTTCTTC
CDR3 protein: CASSSSGGLYNEQFF
V gene: TRBV5-1
clone size: -
J gene: TRBJ2-1
CDR3 length: 15
D gene: TRBD2

CDR3 DNA: TGTGCCAGCAGCACGGACAGCGATAACACTGAAGCTTTCTTT
CDR3 protein: CASSTDSDNTEAFF
V gene: TRBV13
clone size: -
J gene: TRBJ1-1
CDR3 length: 14
D gene: -

CDR3 DNA: TGTGCCAGCAGCCGGGGACAGGCCTACGAGCAGTACTTC
CDR3 protein: CASSRGQAYEQYF
V gene: TRBV11-1
clone size: -
J gene: TRBJ2-7
CDR3 length: 13
D gene: TRBD1

CDR3 DNA: TGCGCCAGCAGTGAAGGGACTAGGGGGTCCTACGAGCAGTACTTC
CDR3 protein: CASSEGTRGSYEQYF
V gene: TRBV10-1
clone size: -
J gene: TRBJ2-7
CDR3 length: 15
D gene: TRBD2

CDR3 DNA: TGTGCCTGGAACTCAGGTGGCGATCAGCCCCAGCATTTT
CDR3 protein: CAWNSGGDQPQHF
V gene: TRBV30
clone size: once
J gene: TRBJ1-5
CDR3 length: 13
D gene: -

CDR3 DNA: TGTGCCAGCAGTAACAGAGGGGGCAGGGGAAAAAGCACAGATACGCAGTATTTT
CDR3 protein: CASSNRGGRGKSTDTQYF
V gene: TRBV5-4
clone size: -
J gene: TRBJ2-3
CDR3 length: 18
D gene: TRBD1

CDR3 DNA: TGTGCCAGCCGAGAGACAAGTGGCTCTGGGGCCAACGTCCTGACTTTC
CDR3 protein: CASRETSGSGANVLTF
V gene: TRBV25-1
clone size: -
J gene: TRBJ2-6
CDR3 length: 16
D gene: -

CDR3 DNA: TGTGCCAGTAGTATTCAGGGGTTCAGCGAGCAGTACTTC
CDR3 protein: CASSIQGFSEQYF
V gene: TRBV19
clone size: -
J gene: TRBJ2-7
CDR3 length: 13
D gene: -

CDR3 DNA: TGTGCCAGCAGCGGGGGACAGGGAACTAATGAAAAACTGTTTTTT
CDR3 protein: CASSGGQGTNEKLFF
V gene: TRBV9
clone size: -
J gene: TRBJ1-4
CDR3 length: 15
D gene: TRBD1

CDR3 DNA: TGTGCCAGCAGCTTCGGGCAGGGTATGGATGGCTACACCTTC
CDR3 protein: CASSFGQGMDGYTF
V gene: TRBV5-6
clone size: -
J gene: TRBJ1-2
CDR3 length: 14
D gene: -

CDR3 DNA: TGTGCCAGTAGTATAAGCGGAAGGCGGGTCGAGCAGTACTTC
CDR3 protein: CASSISGRRVEQYF
V gene: TRBV19
clone size: -
J gene: TRBJ2-7
CDR3 length: 14
D gene: -

CDR3 DNA: TGTGCCACCTCGAGTCACAGGGCGAACACCGGGGAGCTGTTTTTT
CDR3 protein: CATSSHRANTGELFF
V gene: TRBV19
clone size: -
J gene: TRBJ2-2
CDR3 length: 15
D gene: -

CDR3 DNA: TGTGCCAGCAGCAGAGATCCGGGAGTCACCAGCAATCAGCCCCAGCATTTT
CDR3 protein: CASSRDPGVTSNQPQHF
V gene: TRBV7-8
clone size: -
J gene: TRBJ1-5
CDR3 length: 17
D gene: -

CDR3 DNA: TGTGCCAGCAGCCACAGGGTCTGGGGTAACTATGGCTACACCTTC
CDR3 protein: CASSHRVWGNYGYTF
V gene: TRBV5-6
clone size: -
J gene: TRBJ1-2
CDR3 length: 15
D gene: -

CDR3 DNA: TGTGCCAGCTCACCACGGGCAGGGAAGAACACTGAAGCTTTCTTT
CDR3 protein: CASSPRAGKNTEAFF
V gene: TRBV18
clone size: few
J gene: TRBJ1-1
CDR3 length: 15
D gene: -

CDR3 DNA: TGTGCCACCAGTGATCCAAAGAGCTCCTATAATTCACCCCTCCACTTT
CDR3 protein: CATSDPKSSYNSPLHF
V gene: TRBV24-1
clone size: many
J gene: TRBJ1-6
CDR3 length: 16
D gene: -

CDR3 DNA: TGTGCCAGCACGATAAGGACACAAGGACATGGCTACACCTTC
CDR3 protein: CASTIRTQGHGYTF
V gene: TRBV2
clone size: -
J gene: TRBJ1-2
CDR3 length: 14
D gene: -

CDR3 DNA: TGTGCCAGCATGGGGCGTCAGGGGAATGAGCAGTTCTTC
CDR3 protein: CASMGRQGNEQFF
V gene: TRBV6-5
clone size: -
J gene: TRBJ2-1
CDR3 length: 13
D gene: -

CDR3 DNA: TGTGCCAGTAGTTCGCAACTTGCTAACTATGGCTACACCTTC
CDR3 protein: CASSSQLANYGYTF
V gene: TRBV19
clone size: -
J gene: TRBJ1-2
CDR3 length: 14
D gene: -

CDR3 DNA: TGTGCCAGCAGCTTAGCCGGACTAGATAAGGATGAGCAGTTCTTC
CDR3 protein: CASSLAGLDKDEQFF
V gene: TRBV7-3
clone size: -
J gene: TRBJ2-1
CDR3 length: 15
D gene: TRBD2

CDR3 DNA: TGTGCCAGCAGTCCGACAGGTCAGCGGGGCTACACCTTC
CDR3 protein: CASSPTGQRGYTF
V gene: TRBV6-5
clone size: once
J gene: TRBJ1-2
CDR3 length: 13
D gene: -

CDR3 DNA: TGCGCCAGCAGCTTGGACAGGGGGCCTGGAAACACCATATATTTT
CDR3 protein: CASSLDRGPGNTIYF
V gene: TRBV5-1
clone size: -
J gene: TRBJ1-3
CDR3 length: 15
D gene: TRBD1

CDR3 DNA: TGTGCCAGCAGCCACCAGACTAGCGGGGGAGGGTCCTACAATGAGCAGTTCTTC
CDR3 protein: CASSHQTSGGGSYNEQFF
V gene: TRBV4-2
clone size: -
J gene: TRBJ2-1
CDR3 length: 18
D gene: TRBD2

CDR3 DNA: TGTGCCAGCAGCTTGACAGGGGATGCTTTCTTT
CDR3 protein: CASSLTGDAFF
V gene: TRBV11-2
clone size: -
J gene: TRBJ1-1
CDR3 length: 11
D gene: TRBD1

CDR3 DNA: TGTGCCAGCAGCCCCCGCGGGGGTGGGGGGGGCCGAGATACGCAGTATTTT
CDR3 protein: CASSPRGGGGGRDTQYF
V gene: TRBV7-8
clone size: -
J gene: TRBJ2-3
CDR3 length: 17
D gene: -

CDR3 DNA: TGTGCCAGCAGTGAACCGGGGTCCGAAGCTTTCTTT
CDR3 protein: CASSEPGSEAFF
V gene: TRBV6-1
clone size: -
J gene: TRBJ1-1
CDR3 length: 12
D gene: -

CDR3 DNA: TGTGCCAGCAGCATTCCTAGCGGGGTACCAGATACGCAGTATTTT
CDR3 protein: CASSIPSGVPDTQYF
V gene: TRBV7-9
clone size: once
J gene: TRBJ2-3
CDR3 length: 15
D gene: TRBD2